This T cell receptor beta chain stems from a study of cytomegalovirus exposure and HLA in healthy donors. Regarding the study as a whole: Later work associated roughly 17,000 TCR beta sequences with HLA alleles at 0.05 false discovery rate. Specific recognition of CMV antigens was confirmed in vitro for a few chains (all CMV-associated).

Every donor was a healthy person donating bone marrow. Vbeta (60) and Jbeta (13) primers were used in the PCR. Measured with immunoSEQ multiplex PCR; TCRdb has only the in-frame clones, and not every one. The table has around 45,000 clones, approximately 47% seen once. As concerns this clone: Its specificity is unknown.

Input material: PBMCs. This sequence was found in a man aged 55 to 69 in good health and CMV-seronegative.

The CDR3 DNA follows: TGTGCCAGCAGTAGGGGACTAGCGGTAAGAAGCTCCTACGAGCAGTACTTC. Amino acids: CASSRGLAVRSSYEQYF. The V gene is TRBV28, the J gene TRBJ2-7; 11 bases agree with TRBD2. Unmatched junction bases numbered 9, after V lost 5 bases and J lost 0 bases. The CDR3 is 17 residues long. The germline V gene has CDR1 MDHEN and CDR2 SYDVKM.